This TCR beta chain stems from a study of vaccination and CD4 T cells after COVID-19. Background on the study: Each post-COVID sample was drawn after diagnosis, and the median interval was roughly 100 days (range 35 to 161).

The CDR3 spans 14 residues. Germline V gives CDR1 LNHNV, CDR2 YYDKDF (reference sequence). V dropped 0 bases and J dropped 4 bases, with 10 bases sitting between them. This clonotype was recorded a few times. Its antigen is not identified. Sample treatment: approximately nine-day PBMC culture with coronavirus spike peptide pools or control peptides (ViraFEST assay). Those CD4+ T cells from the unexposed donor predate the COVID-19 pandemic (2011-2018). With about ten days of culture completed, CD4+ T cells were isolated by negative selection. Whole-study results and caveats: Detection of a median around 84% of reactive clones in convalescent patients was confined to the period after vaccination.

Sequencing of cultured CD4+ T cell DNA used the Oncomine TCR Beta short-read assay. TCRdb re-called the PCR reads with MiXCR, one entry per CDR3 protein. The top ten hold about 46% of the sample, which has about 5,700 distinct CDR3 sequences, 35% to 45% seen once. The sample taken for sequencing was CD4+ T cells from blood, cultured in vitro. V is TRBV15 and J is TRBJ2-7; D possibly corresponds to TRBD2 (5 bases). The source of this sequence is a human donor in good health. This chain's CDR3 is CATSREVGDYEQYF. The CDR3 nucleotides read TGTGCCACCAGCAGAGAGGTGGGAGATTACGAGCAGTACTTC.